The clone carrying this T cell receptor (beta chain) was detected once. Its antigen is undetermined. This specimen includes other DNA sequences encoding the same CDR3. These data are taken from a study of shared clonotypes between healthy human individuals. Only CD45RO-negative cells positively selected for CCR7 counted as naive CD8 cells, so terminally differentiated effector memory CD45RA+ cells were excluded. Here immunoSEQ multiplex PCR was the method, and the copy in TCRdb shows in-frame clones only, minus some. The table records millions of clones, approximately 94% of them present only once. Germline V gene data show CDR1 as GTSNPN and CDR2 as SVGIG (reference sequence). V shed 5 bases, J shed 2 bases, and the junction held 1 base outside the gene matches. This CDR3 comprises 12 residues. Study-level findings and limits: The generation probabilities recorded for non-shared clonotypes fell below those of clonotypes shared by all four donors. Rarefaction exposed incomplete sorted-subset sequencing despite large depth.

The sequence was collected from a man aged 18 to 29 in good health. Some clones in this sample may be carry-over from other donors' samples. Sample: naive CD8+ T cells from PBMCs. J is TRBJ2-7 and V is TRBV30; 9 bases match TRBD1. CDR3: CAWGQGTYEQYF. In nucleotides, the CDR3 is TGTGCCTGGGGACAGGGGACCTACGAGCAGTACTTC. Full variable domain (rest looked up from reference TRBV30 and TRBJ2-7): SQTIHQWPATLVQPVGSPLSLECTVEGTSNPNLYWYRQAAGRGLQLLFYSVGIGQISSEVPQNLSASRPQDRQFILSSKKLLLSDSGFYLCAWGQGTYEQYFGPGTRLTVT.